These T cell receptor beta chains were read from a single sample in a study of T cells in Graves' hyperthyroidism and ophthalmopathy. From the multiplex PCR reads, TCRdb called clonotypes with MiXCR, one entry per CDR3 protein. The sample comprises under 550,000 distinct CDR3 sequences, 15% to 20% of which are singletons, and roughly 44% rests with the top ten. Material: blood. The receptors here all came from a man aged 40-50 years with Graves' ophthalmopathy. CDR3s include the opening cysteine and the closing phenylalanine or tryptophan. A D gene is named only where the DNA matches it firmly. Clone size is stated in some rows and not others, as once, few, many or a class when expanded.

v_call	d_call	j_call	clone_size	cdr3_length	cdr3_aa	cdr3_nt
TRBV27	-	TRBJ2-7	many	16	CASSPTPRQEIYEQYF	TGTGCCAGCAGTCCTACCCCCCGACAGGAGATCTACGAGCAGTACTTC
TRBV14	TRBD2	TRBJ2-7	-	15	CASSSSGRAVYEQYF	TGTGCCAGCAGCTCGAGCGGGAGGGCCGTCTACGAGCAGTACTTC
TRBV11-2	-	TRBJ2-7	-	13	CASTNPKNYEQYF	TGTGCCAGCACTAATCCAAAAAACTACGAGCAGTACTTC
TRBV5-1	-	TRBJ2-7	few	16	CASSLESREPSYEQYF	TGCGCCAGCAGCTTGGAATCGCGGGAACCGTCCTACGAGCAGTACTTC
TRBV4-1	-	TRBJ2-5	-	14	CASSQDPGAETQYF	TGCGCCAGCAGCCAAGACCCCGGGGCGGAGACCCAGTACTTC
TRBV11-3	-	TRBJ2-1	many	16	CASSLLPTPPYNEQFF	TGTGCCAGCAGCTTACTTCCCACACCCCCCTACAATGAGCAGTTCTTC
TRBV7-3	-	TRBJ2-1	many	13	CASSLMGGLVQFF	TGTGCCAGCAGCTTAATGGGAGGACTGGTGCAGTTCTTC
TRBV27	-	TRBJ2-5	few	11	CASHRQETQYF	TGTGCCAGCCACCGGCAAGAGACCCAGTACTTC
TRBV27	TRBD1	TRBJ1-2	-	15	CASSLATGGSYGYTF	TGTGCCAGCAGTTTAGCGACAGGGGGCTCCTATGGCTACACCTTC
TRBV12-3/TRBV12-4	TRBD1	TRBJ2-3	-	18	CASSSVLRRDRGRDTQYF	TGTGCCAGCAGTTCCGTACTACGCCGGGACAGGGGCCGAGATACGCAGTATTTT
TRBV13	TRBD2	TRBJ2-5	many	14	CASSFAAGVETQYF	TGTGCCAGCAGCTTTGCAGCGGGAGTAGAGACCCAGTACTTC
TRBV28	-	TRBJ2-2	many	16	CASSFSGVGNTGELFF	TGTGCCAGCAGTTTTAGCGGTGTCGGAAACACCGGGGAGCTGTTTTTT
TRBV4-2	TRBD2	TRBJ2-3	-	16	CASSQEVGSSGNTQYF	TGTGCCAGCAGCCAAGAAGTCGGGTCTAGCGGAAATACGCAGTATTTT
TRBV12-3/TRBV12-4	-	TRBJ1-1	-	12	CASSNSNTEAFF	TGTGCCAGCAGTAACAGCAACACTGAAGCTTTCTTT
TRBV7-3	-	TRBJ2-3	few	15	CASSLIPGRTDTQYF	TGTGCCAGCAGCTTAATCCCGGGTCGCACAGATACGCAGTATTTT
TRBV7-2	TRBD2	TRBJ2-3	many	15	CASSLVSGVGDTQYF	TGTGCCAGCAGCTTAGTTAGCGGGGTGGGAGATACGCAGTATTTT